The present T cell receptor (beta chain) was sequenced within a study of PD-1 blockade in classical Hodgkin lymphoma. Study-level points and caveats: TCR diversity at baseline was reported to be reduced in newly diagnosed patients relative to healthy donors. Newly diagnosed and completely responding patients shared comparable baseline diversity. Exclusion removed patients who began nivolumab under 1 year after ASCT.

V was clipped by 5 bases and J by 3 bases, with 13 bases between them. The CDR3 runs 14 residues. The germline CDR1 and CDR2 sequences are SGHTA and FQGNSA. About this clone itself: Its matching antigen is unknown.

Time point reported: cycle 4 day 1 (C4D1), after less than seven weeks of nivolumab. Every patient was affected by relapse after autologous stem cell transplantation, while exposure to brentuximab vedotin was not uniform. The table came from immunoSEQ multiplex PCR; TCRdb's copy has only in-frame clones and leaves some out. The sample holds tens of thousands of clones, roughly nine tenths seen once. The chain recombines TRBV7-2 with TRBJ2-5; D is possibly TRBD2 (6 bases). Sample: peripheral blood mononuclear cells (PBMCs), taken before the fourth cycle of nivolumab. The origin of this receptor is a human donor with classical Hodgkin lymphoma. CDR3 region: CASSLGGYKETQYF. CDR3 sequence (DNA): TGTGCCAGCAGCCTTGGGGGGTACAAAGAGACCCAGTACTTC.